A selection of T cell receptor beta chains follows, all from one sample in a study of control samples from healthy donors and cancer patients. Sequencing was performed with immunoSEQ multiplex PCR; in TCRdb, only in-frame clones are kept and a portion is missing. The sample has 130,000 to 150,000 clones, around 86% seen once; the top ten hold less than 5.5%. Sequencing was done on a sample of blood. These receptor sequences come from a man aged 25 to 45 in good health. CDR3s include the opening cysteine and the closing phenylalanine or tryptophan. The D gene is left open where the match is weak. A row's size may be missing; if present it is once, few, many or a size class.

J	V	size	D	DNA	CDR3
TRBJ2-7	TRBV5-5	-	-	TGTGCCAGCAGCTCGTGGGACACTCTAACCTACGAGCAGTACTTC	CASSSWDTLTYEQYF
TRBJ2-3	TRBV9	-	TRBD1	TGTGCCAGCAGCTCCCGACAGGGTGTTCCAGATACGCAGTATTTT	CASSSRQGVPDTQYF
TRBJ2-1	TRBV5-4	few	-	TGTGCCAGCAGCTCCGCATGGGGAGACAATGAGCAGTTCTTC	CASSSAWGDNEQFF
TRBJ2-1	TRBV11-2	-	-	TGTGCCAGCAGCTTAGTCGGTAACACCTACAATGAGCAGTTCTTC	CASSLVGNTYNEQFF
TRBJ2-2	TRBV19	-	TRBD2	TGTGCCACTAACCTAGCGGGAGGGCCTCGTCCCGGGGAGCTGTTTTTT	CATNLAGGPRPGELFF
TRBJ2-7	TRBV7-2	-	-	TGTGCCAGCAGCTCGCCGGGGCGGGGTACCTACGAGCAGTACTTC	CASSSPGRGTYEQYF
TRBJ2-7	TRBV5-1	-	TRBD1	TGCGCCAGCAGCTTGGGACAGGGGGCATACGAGCAGTACTTC	CASSLGQGAYEQYF
TRBJ2-2	TRBV7-2	-	TRBD2	TGTGCCAGCAGCTTCGGCGGGAGAAGGAACACCGGGGAGCTGTTTTTT	CASSFGGRRNTGELFF
TRBJ2-2	TRBV11-2	-	-	TGTGCCAGCAGCTTCTGGGCAGAGAAGCATACCGGGGAGCTGTTTTTT	CASSFWAEKHTGELFF
TRBJ1-1	TRBV10-2	few	-	TGCGCCAGCAGTGTACAAGGAAACACTGAAGCTTTCTTT	CASSVQGNTEAFF
TRBJ1-2	TRBV9	-	TRBD1	TGTGCCAGCAGCACCCAGACAGGGTTCTATGGCTACACCTTC	CASSTQTGFYGYTF
TRBJ1-5	TRBV7-2	few	TRBD1	TGTGCCAGCAGCTTAGAAACGGGACAGGGTCTTCAGCCCCAGCATTTT	CASSLETGQGLQPQHF
TRBJ2-7	TRBV7-9	-	TRBD1	TGTGCCAGCAGCTTGGACAGGCAGACCTACGAGCAGTACTTC	CASSLDRQTYEQYF
TRBJ2-1	TRBV19	-	-	TGTGCCAGTAGTAGAACTCCTAGACCGCGACAAACGAATGAGCAGTTCTTC	CASSRTPRPRQTNEQFF
TRBJ2-1	TRBV7-6	-	TRBD2	TGTGCCAGCAGCTCCGCGGGGACTAGCGGGGCGTACAATGAGCAGTTCTTC	CASSSAGTSGAYNEQFF
TRBJ1-5	TRBV5-4	-	-	TGTGCCAGCAGCTTGGGGGGCGGGGCACCCAATCAGCCCCAGCATTTT	CASSLGGGAPNQPQHF
TRBJ2-2	TRBV5-4	-	-	TGTGCCAGCAGCTTGGTAGTCCCGCAGAACACCGGGGAGCTGTTTTTT	CASSLVVPQNTGELFF